These 31 T cell receptor beta chains came from one sample sequenced in a study of lymphopenia after photon versus proton radiotherapy. TCRdb's copy holds only in-frame clones and misses some; the assay was immunoSEQ multiplex PCR. The profile shows roughly 45,000 clones, over 75% of them singletons. The source material was peripheral blood, sampled from a patient treated with photon-based radiotherapy. The receptors derive from a man aged 35 to 55 with gastric cancer.

This clone was detected only once. The chain recombines TRBV25-1 with TRBJ2-5; possible D gene TRBD2, 7 bases. The CDR3 has 12 residues. V shed 6 bases and J shed 11 bases, with 16 bases lying between them. Germline V gene data show CDR1 as MGHDK and CDR2 as SYGVNS. The CDR3 DNA reads TGTGCCAGCAGAGGGGGGGCTAGAGAGCAGTACTTC. Its translation: CASRGGAREQYF. Together with reference TRBV25-1 and TRBJ2-5, the CDR3 gives the full variable domain: EADIYQTPRYLVIGTGKKITLECSQTMGHDKMYWYQQDPGMELHLIHYSYGVNSTEKGDLSSESTVSRIRTEHFPLTLESARPSHTSQYLCASRGGAREQYFGPGTRLLVL.

A word on this clone: This sample also contains other DNA sequences that code for the same CDR3. V and J are TRBV29-1 and TRBJ1-5; the D gene is possibly TRBD1 (5 bases). Germline assignment: CDR1 SQVTM and CDR2 ANQGSEA. This CDR3 is 12 amino acids long. V lost 6 bases and J 3 bases, leaving 9 bases between the germline ends. CDR3 DNA sequence: TGCAGCGTCGGGGGTTCCAATCAGCCCCAGCATTTT. It yields the protein CSVGGSNQPQHF.

The CDR3 here is CASSLDNNYGYTF. The CDR3 region has the DNA TGTGCCAGCAGCTTAGACAATAACTATGGCTACACCTTC. The genes are TRBV5-4 and TRBJ1-2; D is uncertain. This CDR3 region has 13 residues. Germline CDR1 reads SGHNT; CDR2 reads YYREEE (reference sequence). V gave up 2 bases and J gave up 1 base, with 6 bases separating them.

This chain uses TRBV19 with TRBJ1-5; D is possibly TRBD1 (5 bases). The germline V gene encodes CDR1 LNHDA and CDR2 SQIVND (reference sequence). The CDR3 consists of 15 residues. The V end lost 5 bases, the J end lost 2 bases, and 13 bases lay between the germline ends. The CDR3 nucleotides read TGTGCCAGTAGTGGGGTGCGGGGGGGCAATCAGCCCCAGCATTTT. As protein: CASSGVRGGNQPQHF.

V gene TRBV5-1 combines with J gene TRBJ1-6, with 8 bases identical to TRBD1. This CDR3 region has 15 residues. Germline assignment: CDR1 SGHRS and CDR2 YFSETQ. V lost 4 bases to trimming and J lost 9 bases; unmatched junction nucleotides: 9. CDR3: CASSLGQGGFSPLHF. Here the CDR3 DNA reads TGCGCCAGCAGCCTAGGACAGGGAGGGTTTTCACCCCTCCACTTT.

The gene calls are TRBV7-1 and TRBJ2-7, with 12 nucleotides matching TRBD2. TRBV7-1 is treated as an ORF (open reading frame) with a function not yet certain. The CDR3 totals 16 residues. The J segment lost 5 bases and the V segment lost 4 bases, leaving 9 bases of the junction unmatched. The CDR3 here is CASSLALAGGGHEQYF. DNA for the CDR3: TGTGCCAGCAGCTTAGCACTAGCGGGGGGCGGCCACGAGCAGTACTTC.

The rearrangement uses TRBV30 and TRBJ1-3; no definite D call. This CDR3 is built from 16 residues. Germline V gene lookup returns CDR1 GTSNPN and CDR2 SVGIG (reference sequence). V was trimmed by 0 bases and J by 1 base, leaving 13 bases between them. CDR3 loop: CAWSVRGGHSGNTIYF. In DNA, the CDR3 is TGTGCCTGGAGTGTACGGGGAGGCCATTCTGGAAACACCATATATTTT. Filled out from reference TRBV30 and TRBJ1-3, the complete variable domain reads SQTIHQWPATLVQPVGSPLSLECTVEGTSNPNLYWYRQAAGRGLQLLFYSVGIGQISSEVPQNLSASRPQDRQFILSSKKLLLSDSGFYLCAWSVRGGHSGNTIYFGEGSWLTVV.

CDR3 region: CAISDGTVDYEQYF. CDR3 nucleotide sequence: TGTGCCATCAGTGACGGGACGGTGGACTACGAGCAGTACTTC. V gene TRBV10-3 combines with J gene TRBJ2-7; D tentatively fits TRBD1 or TRBD2 (5 bases each). CDR3 length: 14 residues. V shed 3 bases and J shed 3 bases, with 12 bases lying between them. Germline-derived CDR1 and CDR2 are ENHRY and SYGVKD.

A single count supports this clone. CDR3 loop: CASSPAGTVNTEAFF. The CDR3 nucleotides are TGTGCCAGCAGCCCCGCCGGGACAGTGAACACTGAAGCTTTCTTT. The rearrangement links TRBV5-5 to TRBJ1-1; 7 bases are a match to TRBD1. The V gene end was trimmed by 4 bases and the J gene end by 0 bases; junction bases not matched to a gene: 6. In germline, CDR1 is SGHKS, CDR2 YYEKEE (reference sequence). The CDR3 runs 15 residues.

This clone was seen a single time. The CDR3 DNA reads TGTGCCAGCAGCTTACGGTTAGCGGAGACGCCGAACTATGGCTACACCTTC. Translated: CASSLRLAETPNYGYTF. The V call is TRBV7-2, the J call TRBJ1-2; D unclear. Trimming stripped 2 bases from V and 2 bases from J, with 18 bases between. This CDR3 is built from 17 residues. The germline CDR1 and CDR2 sequences are SGHTA and FQGNSA.

The chain carries TRBV7-2 and TRBJ1-1; D is unclear. Germline V lookup: CDR1 SGHTA, CDR2 FQGNSA. V lost 2 bases and J 8 bases, leaving 9 bases between the germline ends. The CDR3 totals 12 residues. The CDR3: CASSLRRREAFF. The CDR3 region has the DNA TGTGCCAGCAGCTTACGACGGCGAGAAGCTTTCTTT.

The chain combines TRBV5-1 with TRBJ1-4, with TRBD1 matching over 10 bases. This CDR3 spans 14 amino acids. The germline CDR1 and CDR2 sequences are SGHRS and YFSETQ. V shed 3 bases, J shed 8 bases, and the junction held 4 bases outside the gene matches. The CDR3: CASSSGQGREKLFF. The CDR3 DNA sequence: TGCGCCAGCAGCTCGGGACAGGGGAGAGAAAAACTGTTTTTT.

The chain links TRBV18 to TRBJ2-2; tentative D call: TRBD2 (5 bases). Germline loops: CDR1 KGHSH, CDR2 LQKENI. The CDR3 spans 15 residues. V was trimmed by 3 bases and J by 0 bases, leaving 8 bases between them. DNA of the CDR3: TGTGCCAGCTCACCTTCGGGAACGAACACCGGGGAGCTGTTTTTT. It encodes CASSPSGTNTGELFF. Variable domain in full (rest from reference TRBV18 and TRBJ2-2): NAGVMQNPRHLVRRRGQEARLRCSPMKGHSHVYWYRQLPEEGLKFMVYLQKENIIDESGMPKERFSAEFPKEGPSILRIQQVVRGDSAAYFCASSPSGTNTGELFFGEGSRLTVL.

V is TRBV19 and J is TRBJ1-3; D might be TRBD1 (6 bases). The CDR3 has 16 amino acids. CDR1 and CDR2 from the germline V gene are LNHDA and SQIVND (reference sequence). With 1 base removed from V and 1 base from J, the gap between germline ends came to 11 bases. CDR3 loop: CASSIGGTTSGNTIYF. CDR3 nucleotides: TGTGCCAGTAGTATAGGTGGGACAACGTCTGGAAACACCATATATTTT.

The J gene is TRBJ1-1, the V gene TRBV28; maybe TRBD1 (5 bases). Germline V lookup: CDR1 MDHEN, CDR2 SYDVKM. V was pared by 1 base and J by 5 bases, with 11 bases between. There are 14 residues in the CDR3. CDR3 protein: CASSLYAGRTEAFF. The DNA of the CDR3 is TGTGCCAGCAGTTTATATGCGGGGCGAACTGAAGCTTTCTTT.

This clone was seen more than once but under ten times. The rearrangement joins TRBV29-1 to TRBJ2-7; D remains ambiguous. The CDR3 runs to 10 residues. Trimming took 2 bases from V and 7 from J, leaving 6 bases between them. CDR1 is SQVTM and CDR2 is ANQGSEA in the germline V gene. The CDR3 reads CSVENGEQYF. CDR3 bases: TGCAGCGTTGAAAACGGGGAGCAGTACTTC.

The chain employs TRBV7-2 and TRBJ2-2; D unresolved. The V end was cut by 1 base, the J end by 0 bases, with 3 bases between. The CDR3 covers 14 residues. Per the germline V gene, CDR1 is SGHTA and CDR2 is FQGNSA. CDR3 amino acids: CASSLVANTGELFF. The CDR3 DNA reads TGTGCCAGCAGCTTAGTGGCGAACACCGGGGAGCTGTTTTTT.

V is TRBV6-1 and J is TRBJ1-6; TRBD1 is a possible D gene (6 bases). Trimming stripped 6 bases from V and 8 bases from J, with 14 bases between. The CDR3 is 14 amino acids. The germline V gene has CDR1 MNHNS and CDR2 SASEGT. The CDR3 DNA reads as TGTGCCAGCAGCCTAGGGGGGGGAGATTCACCCCTCCACTTT. This sequence encodes CASSLGGGDSPLHF.

V gene TRBV7-9 combines with J gene TRBJ1-1, with 9 nucleotides matching TRBD1. This CDR3 has 17 amino acids. The germline CDR1 and CDR2 sequences are SEHNR and FQNEAQ (reference sequence). V lost 1 base to trimming and J lost 4 bases; unmatched junction nucleotides: 10. In DNA form, the CDR3 reads TGTGCCAGCAGCTTAGGAGACAGGGGGGCGGGTCGCACTGAAGCTTTCTTT. Residues: CASSLGDRGAGRTEAFF.

The chain is built from TRBV9 and TRBJ1-3; D is uncertain. Germline values: CDR1 SGDLS, CDR2 YYNGEE. Trimming removed 4 bases at V and 3 bases at J, with 14 bases between. This CDR3 has 15 residues. The CDR3 loop is CASSKRLGGGNTIYF. The CDR3 nucleotides are TGTGCCAGCAGCAAAAGGCTAGGCGGTGGAAACACCATATATTTT.

The chain joins TRBV7-9 to TRBJ2-3; D unresolved. Trimming took off 5 bases at V and 5 bases at J, with 8 bases between the two ends. CDR3 length: 12 residues. Germline V gives CDR1 SEHNR, CDR2 FQNEAQ (reference sequence). In DNA form, the CDR3 reads TGTGCCAGCAGCCAGACGGGAGATACGCAGTATTTT. Its protein is CASSQTGDTQYF.

This chain uses TRBV19 with TRBJ2-3; 9 positions agree with TRBD2. This CDR3 region has 15 residues. The J segment lost 3 bases and the V segment lost 3 bases, leaving 4 bases of the junction unmatched. The germline V gene has CDR1 LNHDA and CDR2 SQIVND (reference sequence). The CDR3 reads CASSILSGGTDTQYF. The DNA for the CDR3 is TGTGCCAGTAGTATCCTGAGCGGGGGGACAGATACGCAGTATTTT.

The genes are TRBV30 and TRBJ2-7, with 9 bases identical to TRBD1. Trimming took 0 bases from V and 6 from J; bases not matched to a gene: 6. The germline V gene has CDR1 GTSNPN and CDR2 SVGIG (reference sequence). The CDR3 spans 14 residues. The CDR3 sequence: CAWSVGTGTGEQYF. For the CDR3, the DNA is TGTGCCTGGAGTGTCGGGACAGGGACTGGCGAGCAGTACTTC.

The chain carries TRBV4-2 and TRBJ2-3; D not certain. CDR3 size: 14 residues. Germline V lookup: CDR1 LGHNA, CDR2 YNFKEQ. V shed 4 bases and J shed 1 base, with 9 bases lying between them. This CDR3 reads CASSPDSGTDTQYF. The CDR3 DNA is TGTGCCAGCAGCCCCGATTCCGGCACAGATACGCAGTATTTT.

The DNA for the CDR3 is TGTGCCAGCAGCGCCGGACAGGGTATCTCCTACGAGCAGTACTTC. Translation gives CASSAGQGISYEQYF. V usage is TRBV9 and J usage is TRBJ2-7, with 8 positions matching TRBD1. Germline loops: CDR1 SGDLS, CDR2 YYNGEE. V gave up 3 bases and J gave up 0 bases; unmatched junction bases: 5. This CDR3 spans 15 amino acids.

J is TRBJ1-5 and V is TRBV19, with D unresolved. Germline assignment: CDR1 LNHDA and CDR2 SQIVND (reference sequence). This CDR3 comprises 17 residues. The ends were cut back, 3 bases at V and 2 bases at J, with 17 bases in the middle. The CDR3 region has the DNA TGTGCCAGTAGTATTCCCCAGGTACCCTCTCGCAATCAGCCCCAGCATTTT. It specifies CASSIPQVPSRNQPQHF.

The chain joins TRBV12-5 to TRBJ2-1; D is possibly TRBD1 or TRBD2 (7 bases each). Germline CDR1 and CDR2: LGHNT and FRNRAP. This CDR3 has 17 residues. The V end was cut by 4 bases, the J end by 2 bases, with 18 bases between. The CDR3 DNA sequence: TGTGCTAGTGGTTCCTCCCCAGGGGGGGTCGCCTACAATGAGCAGTTCTTC. It is translated as CASGSSPGGVAYNEQFF.

This clone was found a few times. The chain couples TRBV30 to TRBJ2-7, with D possibly called TRBD1 or TRBD2 (6 bases each). The germline gives CDR1 GTSNPN, CDR2 SVGIG (reference sequence). V lost 3 bases, J lost 0 bases, and 21 bases lay in between. The CDR3 is 17 residues long. The CDR3 coding sequence is TGTGCCTGGAGCTTCGGGTGGGGGGCGAGGAGCTCCTACGAGCAGTACTTC. Its protein product is CAWSFGWGARSSYEQYF.

This chain uses TRBV6-6 with TRBJ1-5; D perhaps matches TRBD1 (5 bases). The germline V gene has CDR1 MNHNY and CDR2 SVGAGI (reference sequence). The CDR3 spans 14 residues. Trimming cost V 6 bases and J 0 bases, with 9 bases left between them. CDR3 DNA: TGTGCCAGCAGGGGGGACGTTAGCAATCAGCCCCAGCATTTT. It is translated as CASRGDVSNQPQHF.

This clone was picked up one time. The identical CDR3 is also encoded by other nucleotide sequences in the sample. The rearrangement uses TRBV6-5 and TRBJ1-2; a weak D match, TRBD1 (6 bases). The CDR3 length is 11 residues. V was clipped by 6 bases and J by 8 bases, with 10 bases between them. The germline V gene encodes CDR1 MNHEY and CDR2 SVGAGI. CDR3 in DNA: TGTGCCAGCAGCCCAGGGGCGGGCTACACCTTC. Translation: CASSPGAGYTF.

This clone was seen only once. The chain uses TRBV6-1 and TRBJ2-7, with TRBD2 matching 8 bases. The CDR3 spans 17 residues. CDR1 is MNHNS, CDR2 SASEGT, per germline. V was pared by 2 bases and J by 2 bases, with 11 bases of the junction left unmatched. The CDR3 is CASSEFPPGLVAYEQYF. For the CDR3, the DNA is TGTGCCAGCAGTGAATTCCCTCCGGGACTAGTGGCCTACGAGCAGTACTTC.